This T cell receptor (beta chain) was retrieved from a study of PD-1 blockade in mismatch repair-deficient tumors (dated 2017 in TCRdb). Concerning the study at large: Between September 2013 and September 2016, fewer than 90 consecutive patients with eleven to twelve mismatch repair-deficient cancer types, all previously treated and progressing, were enrolled in the trial. Tumor-associated T cell clones in the peripheral blood of patients responding to PD-1 blockade were tracked using deep sequencing of TCR CDR3 regions.

Library creation used the immunoSEQ multiplex PCR assay. This is the immuneACCESS table as TCRdb keeps it, with only in-frame sequences that have V and J called. A part of the clones is gone; compared with another copy, unresolved V genes explain less than half, and the rest is unexplained. This sample has over 30,000 clones in its table, and roughly 80% of those were observed once. About 3.2% of the sample is in the top ten clones. The V end gives up 4 bases and the J end 0 bases, leaving 3 bases in the junction not matched to a gene. CDR1 and CDR2 (WNHNN, SYGVQD) derive from the germline V gene (reference sequence). Counted from cysteine to phenylalanine, this CDR3 has 15 amino acids. The retained sequence is limited to the CDR3, 45 bases, with the frame set at the first base. This clone was observed a single time. The target of this receptor is not known. Base qualities are not provided; no much larger clone lies one nucleotide away.

Points the paper makes about the study in general: After pembrolizumab, tumor-resident clones, which were often undetectable in blood before treatment, expanded rapidly and then contracted, generally ahead of radiologic responses.

For every enrolled patient, mismatch repair deficiency was confirmed by either polymerase chain reaction or immunohistochemistry. TCR sequencing was performed for three patients who responded to pembrolizumab therapy. In the phase II trial, pembrolizumab PD-1 blockade was tested prospectively in advanced mismatch repair-deficient cancers, no matter which tissue of origin the cancers came from. Peripheral blood T cell samples were collected serially, before PD-1 blockade began and at several time points afterward. Blood sampling times were reported as weeks after the first pembrolizumab dose. This specimen was PBMCs, taken less than 7 weeks after starting pembrolizumab. The chain links TRBV10-1 with TRBJ2-3; TRBD2 lines up with 8 middle nucleotides. The TCR sequence derives from an adult with mismatch repair-deficient cancer. The CDR3 region reads CASSVSSGSTDTQYF. At the DNA level, the sequence is TGCGCCAGCAGTGTATCTAGCGGGAGCACAGATACGCAGTATTTT.